These 29 T cell receptor beta chains were all obtained from the same sample, sequenced in a study of T cell responses to AZD1222 COVID-19 vaccine. Sequencing was performed with immunoSEQ multiplex PCR; in TCRdb, only in-frame clones are kept and a portion is missing. Here the sample spans more than 95,000 clones, 85% to 90% being singletons. Sequencing used peripheral blood, obtained on day 0 of AZD1222 vaccination. Receptors were obtained from an adult in good health.

The chain employs TRBV19 and TRBJ2-6, with D unresolved. The V and J ends lost 7 bases and 8 bases respectively, with 15 bases between them. The CDR3 spans 14 residues. Germline V lookup: CDR1 LNHDA, CDR2 SQIVND (reference sequence). CDR3 nucleotide sequence: TGTGCCAGTACCGAGAGAACTTCGACCAACGTCCTGACTTTC. It yields the protein CASTERTSTNVLTF.

The chain is built from TRBV11-1 and TRBJ2-1; weak D call: TRBD2 (5 bases). CDR3 length equals 13 residues. CDR1 is SGHAT, CDR2 FQDESV, per germline (reference sequence). The V end was cut by 4 bases, the J end by 6 bases, with 10 bases between. CDR3 nucleotide sequence: TGTGCCAGCAGCTCAAACGAGGGCAATGAGCAGTTCTTC. Its protein is CASSSNEGNEQFF.

The chain combines TRBV28 with TRBJ2-7; unclear D gene. V lost 3 bases and J 3 bases, leaving 6 bases between the germline ends. This CDR3 comprises 12 residues. Per the germline V gene, CDR1 is MDHEN and CDR2 is SYDVKM. The CDR3 region has the DNA TGTGCCAGCAGTTTTGGAAGCTACGAGCAGTACTTC. This codes for CASSFGSYEQYF.

The rearrangement joins TRBV27 to TRBJ1-4, with D possibly TRBD1 on 5 matching bases. Trimming stripped 6 bases from V and 8 bases from J, with 22 bases between. The CDR3 is 16 residues long. Germline CDR1 reads MNHEY; CDR2 reads SMNVEV (reference sequence). In DNA, the CDR3 is TGTGCCAGCAGCCGTCAGTCAGGGTTGGGAAGCGAAAAACTGTTTTTT. Encoded protein: CASSRQSGLGSEKLFF.

The chain couples TRBV13 to TRBJ1-2; D is undetermined. Trimming removed 5 bases from V and 11 bases from J, with 15 bases in between. Germline V gene data show CDR1 as PRHDT and CDR2 as FYEKMQ (reference sequence). CDR3 length equals 12 residues. Here the CDR3 reads CASSNGRAQYTF. The CDR3 coding sequence is TGTGCCAGCAGCAACGGGAGAGCCCAATACACCTTC.

The chain has TRBV7-6 and TRBJ1-1; no firm D call. V gave up 3 bases and J gave up 0 bases, with 14 bases separating them. Germline V gene sequence: CDR1 SGHVS, CDR2 FNYEAQ. This CDR3 has 16 residues. DNA for the CDR3: TGTGCCAGCAGCTTTGGAGGACCCCTTATGAACACTGAAGCTTTCTTT. As protein: CASSFGGPLMNTEAFF.

The J gene is TRBJ2-7, the V gene TRBV2; 8 positions match TRBD2. The V gene's germline CDR1 is SNHLY and CDR2 FYNNEI. This CDR3 region has 14 residues. V lost 4 bases and J lost 2; bases outside the gene matches: 4. The CDR3 loop reads CASSARGGTYEQYF. The CDR3, as DNA: TGTGCCAGCAGTGCCCGGGGGGGGACCTACGAGCAGTACTTC. The full variable domain, completed using reference TRBV2 and TRBJ2-7, is EPEVTQTPSHQVTQMGQEVILRCVPISNHLYFYWYRQILGQKVEFLVSFYNNEISEKSEIFDDQFSVERPDGSNFTLKIRSTKLEDSAMYFCASSARGGTYEQYFGPGTRLTVT.

This clone was observed a single time. The chain links TRBV5-1 to TRBJ1-5; no definite D call. CDR3 length: 15 amino acids. V shed 0 bases and J shed 0 bases, with 7 bases lying between them. Germline CDR1 reads SGHRS; CDR2 reads YFSETQ. The CDR3 region has the DNA TGCGCCAGCAGCTTGGCGAGCGGTAGCAATCAGCCCCAGCATTTT. Its protein product is CASSLASGSNQPQHF.

CDR3 loop: CASSWPLAGCANEQYF. For the CDR3, the DNA is TGTGCCAGCAGCTGGCCACTAGCGGGGTGCGCTAACGAGCAGTACTTC. The rearrangement joins TRBV5-7 to TRBJ2-7, with 10 nucleotides matching TRBD2. TRBV5-7 is filed as an ORF, its function uncertain. The junction had 11 bases not matched to a gene; V was cut back by 3 bases and J by 5 bases. This CDR3 comprises 16 residues.

The chain combines TRBV5-1 with TRBJ2-5, with 8 bases fitting TRBD1. This CDR3 comprises 15 residues. With V trimmed by 2 bases and J by 5 bases, 8 bases remained unmatched. Per germline, CDR1 SGHRS and CDR2 YFSETQ. In nucleotides, the CDR3 is TGCGCCAGCAGCTTTAGGCAGGGGGCGAGGGAGACCCAGTACTTC. Protein sequence: CASSFRQGARETQYF.

The chain uses TRBV6-5 and TRBJ1-4; a possible D gene is TRBD1 (6 bases). The CDR3 covers 15 residues. V was cut by 6 bases and J by 3 bases, with 14 bases left in between. Looked up from germline, CDR1 is MNHEY and CDR2 is SVGAGI. The CDR3 sequence is CASSRDGQSNEKLFF. CDR3 nucleotides: TGTGCCAGCAGCAGAGATGGACAGTCTAATGAAAAACTGTTTTTT.

This clone was seen once. The chain recombines TRBV11-2 with TRBJ2-3; D possibly corresponds to TRBD1 (6 bases). With 5 bases removed from V and 1 base from J, the gap between germline ends came to 13 bases. The germline CDR1 and CDR2 sequences are SGHAT and FQNNGV. The CDR3 consists of 15 residues. The DNA for the CDR3 is TGTGCCAGCAGCCCTCGGGACAAAGGCACAGATACGCAGTATTTT. Translated, it gives CASSPRDKGTDTQYF.

The chain recombines TRBV19 with TRBJ2-2; D not certain. The CDR3 consists of 16 residues. V lost 7 bases and J lost 3, with 18 bases in between. Germline CDR1 and CDR2: LNHDA and SQIVND (reference sequence). The CDR3 DNA follows: TGTGCCAGTATCAATGGAGAAGGATTTTACACCGGGGAGCTGTTTTTT. Translated, it gives CASINGEGFYTGELFF. The entire variable domain, with the rest obtained from reference TRBV19 and TRBJ2-2, is as follows: DGGITQSPKYLFRKEGQNVTLSCEQNLNHDAMYWYRQDPGQGLRLIYYSQIVNDFQKGDIAEGYSVSREKKESFPLTVTSAQKNPTAFYLCASINGEGFYTGELFFGEGSRLTVL.

J is TRBJ2-1 and V is TRBV5-4, with D hard to call. The CDR3 is 12 amino acids. CDR1 and CDR2 from the germline V gene are SGHNT and YYREEE (reference sequence). V lost 4 bases to trimming and J lost 10 bases, with 12 bases between them. The CDR3 loop is CASSRSASEQFF. DNA of the CDR3: TGTGCCAGCAGCCGGTCCGCGTCCGAGCAGTTCTTC. The full variable domain, with the rest looked up from reference TRBV5-4 and TRBJ2-1, is ETGVTQSPTHLIKTRGQQVTLRCSSQSGHNTVSWYQQALGQGPQFIFQYYREEENGRGNFPPRFSGLQFPNYSSELNVNALELDDSALYLCASSRSASEQFFGPGTRLTVL.

V usage is TRBV11-1 and J usage is TRBJ2-7; 7 nucleotides line up with TRBD2. The CDR3 has 17 residues. The V segment lost 0 bases and the J segment 3 bases; nucleotides outside the gene matches: 11. Germline CDR1 reads SGHAT; CDR2 reads FQDESV (reference sequence). CDR3 loop: CASSLAAGQISYYEQYF. The CDR3 DNA is TGTGCCAGCAGCTTAGCAGCGGGGCAGATATCTTACTACGAGCAGTACTTC.

The chain carries TRBV6-5 and TRBJ2-7; TRBD1 matches at 8 bases. Germline CDR1 is MNHEY and CDR2 is SVGAGI. The CDR3 consists of 14 residues. V lost 6 bases to trimming and J lost 2 bases; unmatched junction nucleotides: 6. In nucleotides, the CDR3 is TGTGCCAGCAGCGCCCGGGACAGGACCTACGAGCAGTACTTC. This codes for CASSARDRTYEQYF.

This clone has only one observation. The chain uses TRBV10-3 and TRBJ2-3; D remains ambiguous. The CDR3 extends over 12 amino acids. V dropped 6 bases and J dropped 0 bases, with 4 bases sitting between them. Germline V gene sequence: CDR1 ENHRY, CDR2 SYGVKD. The CDR3 bases are TGTGCCATCAGCGAGAGCACAGATACGCAGTATTTT. Amino acids: CAISESTDTQYF.

This chain connects TRBV5-4 to TRBJ2-6; no definite D call. Germline V gene lookup returns CDR1 SGHNT and CDR2 YYREEE (reference sequence). Trimming took 4 bases from V and 2 from J, leaving 10 bases between them. This CDR3 comprises 15 residues. The CDR3 coding sequence is TGTGCCAGCAGCCCGAGACCTACTGGGGCCAACGTCCTGACTTTC. Encoded protein: CASSPRPTGANVLTF.

The J gene is TRBJ2-3, the V gene TRBV6-2 or TRBV6-3, with 14 nucleotides matching TRBD2. The CDR3 consists of 17 residues. Germline-derived CDR1 and CDR2 are MNHEY and SVGEGT. V lost 4 bases, J lost 2 bases, and 5 bases stayed unmatched. The CDR3 DNA reads as TGTGCCAGCAGTTTGGGACTAGCGGGGGCCTCCACAGATACGCAGTATTTT. It translates to CASSLGLAGASTDTQYF.

The chain has TRBV7-2 and TRBJ2-3; 7 nucleotides match TRBD2. CDR3 length: 15 residues. CDR1 and CDR2 (germline): SGHTA, FQGNSA. The J segment lost 2 bases and the V segment lost 7 bases, leaving 9 bases of the junction unmatched. Here the CDR3 DNA reads TGTGCCAGCACCTACCCGGGGAGGGACACAGATACGCAGTATTTT. Protein: CASTYPGRDTDTQYF.

V gene TRBV18 combines with J gene TRBJ2-7; D is possibly TRBD1 (6 bases). The CDR3 spans 15 residues. Germline V CDR1 and CDR2: KGHSH, LQKENI. V lost 0 bases and J lost 6, with 15 bases in between. As DNA, the CDR3 is TGTGCCAGCTCACCACCGGTACAGGGTCTCGGCGAGCAGTACTTC. The encoded protein is CASSPPVQGLGEQYF. Supplemented by reference TRBV18 and TRBJ2-7, the full variable domain reads NAGVMQNPRHLVRRRGQEARLRCSPMKGHSHVYWYRQLPEEGLKFMVYLQKENIIDESGMPKERFSAEFPKEGPSILRIQQVVRGDSAAYFCASSPPVQGLGEQYFGPGTRLTVT.

The chain recombines TRBV28 with TRBJ1-1; no clear D gene. Germline CDR1 is MDHEN and CDR2 is SYDVKM. V lost 1 base and J lost 0, with 3 bases in between. The length of the CDR3 is 13 residues. The CDR3 DNA is TGTGCCAGCAGTTTATACCTGAACACTGAAGCTTTCTTT. It specifies CASSLYLNTEAFF.

This clone appeared a single time. V usage is TRBV5-4 and J usage is TRBJ1-1; 8 nucleotides line up with TRBD1. The CDR3 runs 15 residues. From germline, CDR1 is SGHNT and CDR2 YYREEE (reference sequence). With V trimmed by 2 bases and J by 0 bases, 3 bases remained unmatched. CDR3: CASSLGQGVNTEAFF. The CDR3 DNA is TGTGCCAGCAGCTTAGGACAGGGAGTGAACACTGAAGCTTTCTTT.

The genes are TRBV6-5 and TRBJ1-5; TRBD1 might be the D (5 bases). From germline, CDR1 is MNHEY and CDR2 SVGAGI. There are 13 residues in the CDR3. Between the trimmed V and J ends, which lost 9 bases and 1 base, there was a span of 10 bases. The CDR3 here is CASRTISNQPQHF. The CDR3 nucleotides read TGTGCCAGTCGGACAATAAGCAATCAGCCCCAGCATTTT.

The chain combines TRBV12-3 or TRBV12-4 with TRBJ2-7, with 9 bases fitting TRBD1. After removal of 7 bases from V and 4 bases from J, the junction contained 5 bases not matched to a gene. This CDR3 region has 13 residues. CDR3 loop: CASKPGQGYEQYF. The DNA for the CDR3 is TGTGCCAGCAAACCGGGACAGGGTTACGAGCAGTACTTC.

The V call is TRBV2, the J call TRBJ2-2, with 11 bases lining up with TRBD2. The junction had 5 bases not matched to a gene; V was cut back by 6 bases and J by 5 bases. The CDR3 sequence is 15 residues long. Germline values: CDR1 SNHLY, CDR2 FYNNEI. The CDR3 sequence: CASRGLAGKTGELFF. The CDR3 DNA reads as TGTGCCAGCAGAGGACTAGCGGGCAAGACCGGGGAGCTGTTTTTT.

The chain joins TRBV5-1 to TRBJ2-7; 8 bases line up with TRBD1. Germline V gene data show CDR1 as SGHRS and CDR2 as YFSETQ. With 4 bases clipped from V and 7 bases from J, the junction kept 13 bases outside the gene matches. This CDR3 has 15 amino acids. DNA of the CDR3: TGCGCCAGCAGCGCCTCCGGGACAGGTTTATGGGAGCAGTACTTC. Its protein is CASSASGTGLWEQYF.

The chain links TRBV5-1 to TRBJ2-2; 8 nucleotides agree with TRBD1. The germline V gene encodes CDR1 SGHRS and CDR2 YFSETQ. Trimming cost V 4 bases and J 2 bases; bases outside gene matches: 7. This CDR3 has 16 amino acids. The DNA for the CDR3 is TGCGCCAGCAGCAAAGACAGGGGCGTAAACACCGGGGAGCTGTTTTTT. Amino acid sequence: CASSKDRGVNTGELFF.

The J gene is TRBJ1-2, the V gene TRBV2, with 7 positions matching TRBD1. There are 14 residues in the CDR3. In germline, CDR1 is SNHLY, CDR2 FYNNEI. After removal of 6 bases from V and 4 bases from J, the junction contained 8 bases not matched to a gene. CDR3 in amino acids: CASRPQGRGYGYTF. CDR3 coding DNA: TGTGCCAGCAGACCACAGGGGAGGGGCTATGGCTACACCTTC.